This TCR beta chain is drawn from a study of cytomegalovirus exposure and HLA in healthy donors. V lost 3 bases, J lost 3 bases, and 14 bases lay in between. This CDR3 region has 15 residues. Germline CDR1 reads LNHDA; CDR2 reads SQIVND (reference sequence). In the case of this clone: Its antigen is as yet unknown.

Regarding the study as a whole: Within the data, a cluster of highly shared sequence variants was likely a sequencing artifact. Later analysis indicated greater clonal expansion among HLA-associated TCR beta chains than among equally common other chains. Among CMV-associated TCR beta chains, most appeared HLA-restricted in a later analysis.

The PCR was carried out with 60 Vbeta primers and 13 Jbeta primers. Assay: immunoSEQ multiplex PCR; the TCRdb copy retains only in-frame clones and omits some. The table includes over 200,000 clones, over 65% detected once. The chain carries TRBV19 and TRBJ2-5, with D possibly being TRBD2 (5 bases). This receptor was identified in a woman aged 60-75 years in good health and CMV-seropositive. Sample: PBMCs. DNA for the CDR3: TGTGCCAGTAGTATGTTCGACGCGAGGGAAGAGACCCAGTACTTC. This codes for CASSMFDAREETQYF.